This TCR beta chain came from a study of T cell changes during pregnancy in multiple sclerosis. The germline CDR1 and CDR2 sequences are LGHNA and YSLEER. The CDR3 spans 15 residues. V was clipped by 1 base and J by 9 bases; unmatched bases: 8. The assay was immunoSEQ multiplex PCR, and TCRdb's table has in-frame clones only and misses some. The sample consists of about 20,000 clones, roughly nine tenths of them appearing once. This sequence originates from a female donor in good health, enrolled as a control in a pregnancy study. Sequenced material: CD4+ T cells from peripheral blood mononuclear cells, taken after pregnancy. V and J are TRBV4-3 and TRBJ2-1; the match to TRBD2 covers 8 bases. The CDR3 region has the DNA TGCGCCAGCAGCCAAGGTCGGACTAGCAGGGGTGAGCAGTTCTTC. This codes for CASSQGRTSRGEQFF.